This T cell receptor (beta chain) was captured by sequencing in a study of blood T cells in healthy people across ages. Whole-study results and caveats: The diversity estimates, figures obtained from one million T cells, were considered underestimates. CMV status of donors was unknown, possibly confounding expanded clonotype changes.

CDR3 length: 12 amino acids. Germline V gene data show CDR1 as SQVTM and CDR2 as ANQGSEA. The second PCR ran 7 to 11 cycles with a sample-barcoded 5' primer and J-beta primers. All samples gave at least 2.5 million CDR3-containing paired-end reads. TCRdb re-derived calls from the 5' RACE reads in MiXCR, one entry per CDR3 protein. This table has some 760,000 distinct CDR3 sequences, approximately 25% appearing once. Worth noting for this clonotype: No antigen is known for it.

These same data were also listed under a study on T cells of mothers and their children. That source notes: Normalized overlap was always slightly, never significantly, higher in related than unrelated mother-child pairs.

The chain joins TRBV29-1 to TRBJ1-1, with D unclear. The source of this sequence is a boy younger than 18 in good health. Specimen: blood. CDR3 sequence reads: CTLEGGLTEAFF. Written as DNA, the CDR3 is TGCACCCTAGAGGGAGGGCTCACTGAAGCTTTCTTT. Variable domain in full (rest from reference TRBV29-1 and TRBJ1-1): SAVISQKPSRDICQRGTSLTIQCQVDSQVTMMFWYRQQPGQSLTLIATANQGSEATYESGFVIDKFPISRPNLTFSTLTVSNMSPEDSSIYLCTLEGGLTEAFFGQGTRLTVV.